The 29 T cell receptor beta chains below were found in one sample sequenced in a study of CXCR3-negative and CXCR3-positive naive CD8 T cells. Study-level points and caveats: TRB CDR3s of CXCR3-positive naive cells were more hydrophobic than those of CXCR3-negative naive cells.

The TRB cDNA libraries were prepared by 5' RACE with UMI labels. TCRdb reprocessed the 5' RACE reads and reports one entry per CDR3 protein, with no DNA. The sample includes roughly 120,000 distinct CDR3 sequences. These receptors lack a known antigen. The material sequenced was naive CXCR3+ CD8+ T cells from blood. The subset is: CD45RO-CCR7+CD27+CD95- naive CD8+ T cells expressing CXCR3 (TNR3+). The source of these receptors is a human donor in good health. Some clones in this sample may be carry-over from other donors' samples.

The chain uses TRBV7-9 and TRBJ2-7; TCRdb's D call of TRBD1 is untestable without DNA. CDR1 is SEHNR and CDR2 is FQNEAQ in the germline V gene (reference sequence). The CDR3 is made up of 16 amino acids. The CDR3: CASSYDSTGSSYEQYF.

The V and J genes are TRBV25-1 and TRBJ1-5; absent DNA, TCRdb's TRBD1 call cannot be checked. CDR3 size: 13 residues. CDR1 is MGHDK and CDR2 is SYGVNS in the germline V gene. CDR3 residues: CASSGGGNQPQHF.

The chain uses TRBV5-1 and TRBJ1-2; as DNA is missing, the TRBD1 call by TCRdb cannot be tested. The length of the CDR3 is 14 residues. CDR1 and CDR2 from the germline V gene are SGHRS and YFSETQ. CDR3 in amino acids: CASSEGTGVGGYTF.

V gene TRBV20-1 combines with J gene TRBJ2-1; TCRdb indicates TRBD2, and absent DNA this call remains unverified. The CDR3 is 13 amino acids. Germline values: CDR1 DFQATT, CDR2 SNEGSKA (reference sequence). The CDR3 loop is CSANSGGAYEQFF.

J is TRBJ2-7 and V is TRBV15; the TCRdb call, TRBD2, lacks DNA for checking. The length of the CDR3 is 14 residues. Germline loops: CDR1 LNHNV, CDR2 YYDKDF (reference sequence). CDR3 loop: CATSAEGALYEQYF.

J is TRBJ2-7 and V is TRBV7-9; without DNA, the TCRdb call of TRBD1 cannot be checked. The CDR3 spans 14 residues. Per germline, CDR1 SEHNR and CDR2 FQNEAQ (reference sequence). The CDR3 here is CASSLTQGQYEQYF.

This chain uses TRBV6-2 or TRBV6-3 with TRBJ1-5; TCRdb proposes TRBD1, but this gene call is untestable without DNA. The germline CDR1 and CDR2 sequences are MNHEY and SVGEGT. This CDR3 has 15 amino acids. The CDR3 protein is CASSLGQAYNQPQHF.

The chain joins TRBV28 to TRBJ2-1; no DNA is available, so the TRBD2 call from TCRdb remains unchecked. Germline V lookup: CDR1 MDHEN, CDR2 SYDVKM. The CDR3 loop spans 17 amino acids. CDR3 region: CASSPGLAGGVYNEQFF.

The chain uses TRBV5-1 and TRBJ2-6; checking the TCRdb D call of TRBD1 is not possible without DNA. From germline, CDR1 is SGHRS and CDR2 YFSETQ. The CDR3 runs 19 residues. This chain's CDR3 is CASSLGWGDPRSGANVLTF.

The V and J genes are TRBV20-1 and TRBJ1-2; as DNA is missing, the TRBD1 call by TCRdb cannot be tested. Germline values: CDR1 DFQATT, CDR2 SNEGSKA (reference sequence). The CDR3 covers 17 residues. This chain's CDR3 is CSARDRAGDTHSYGYTF.

The rearrangement uses TRBV19 and TRBJ2-3. Germline lookup yields CDR1 LNHDA and CDR2 SQIVND (reference sequence). CDR3 length: 14 amino acids. The CDR3 spells CASSIDLGTDTQYF.

This chain links TRBV4-1 with TRBJ2-1; the TRBD1 assignment by TCRdb is unverifiable without DNA. CDR3 size: 17 residues. CDR1 is MGHRA, CDR2 YSYEKL, per germline. The CDR3 sequence is CASSQETPRGAYNEQFF.

This sequence joins TRBV28 and TRBJ1-1; TCRdb outputs TRBD1, but without DNA this stays unchecked. The germline CDR1 and CDR2 sequences are MDHEN and SYDVKM. The CDR3 is made up of 15 amino acids. The chain's CDR3 is CASSLWAETGIEAFF.

J is TRBJ1-6 and V is TRBV7-9; lacking DNA, the TRBD1 call made by TCRdb goes unchecked. CDR1 is SEHNR and CDR2 is FQNEAQ in the germline V gene (reference sequence). The length of the CDR3 is 16 residues. The CDR3 sequence is CASSSLTGADNSPLHF.

V and J are TRBV29-1 and TRBJ1-5. CDR3 length: 14 amino acids. Germline-derived CDR1 and CDR2 are SQVTM and ANQGSEA. CDR3 loop: CSVEGPWSNQPQHF.

The chain has TRBV6-6 and TRBJ2-5; the D call of TRBD2 rests on TCRdb alone, since no DNA is present to check it. This CDR3 region has 16 residues. Germline V gene data show CDR1 as MNHNY and CDR2 as SVGAGI (reference sequence). CDR3 in amino acids: CASTTFPGTSDETQYF.

This chain joins TRBV28 and TRBJ2-3; TCRdb calls TRBD2, which cannot be checked without DNA. This CDR3 has 17 residues. From germline, CDR1 is MDHEN and CDR2 SYDVKM. CDR3 region: CASSPYFGTIDTDTQYF.

The J gene is TRBJ1-2, the V gene TRBV29-1. Germline-derived CDR1 and CDR2 are SQVTM and ANQGSEA. The CDR3 covers 14 residues. CDR3 protein: CSVPNHQANYGYTF. The whole variable domain, remainder taken from reference TRBV29-1 and TRBJ1-2, is SAVISQKPSRDICQRGTSLTIQCQVDSQVTMMFWYRQQPGQSLTLIATANQGSEATYESGFVIDKFPISRPNLTFSTLTVSNMSPEDSSIYLCSVPNHQANYGYTFGSGTRLTVV.

This rearrangement joins TRBV12-5 to TRBJ2-7; TCRdb calls TRBD2, which cannot be checked without DNA. Germline assignment: CDR1 LGHNT and CDR2 FRNRAP. The CDR3 has 13 residues. The CDR3 loop reads CASRPSGEYEQYF.

V is TRBV12-3 or TRBV12-4 and J is TRBJ2-7. This CDR3 has 15 residues. This CDR3 is CASSFALGPIYEQYF.

This chain links TRBV5-1 with TRBJ1-2; TCRdb's D gene call, TRBD1, goes unchecked for lack of DNA. This CDR3 is built from 16 residues. CDR1 is SGHRS, CDR2 YFSETQ, per germline. This CDR3 is CASSWGQGEVVYGYTF.

The chain joins TRBV29-1 to TRBJ1-2; as DNA is missing, the TRBD1 call by TCRdb cannot be tested. Per germline, CDR1 SQVTM and CDR2 ANQGSEA. The CDR3 extends over 13 amino acids. The CDR3 spells CSVAGGGGYGYTF.

V and J are TRBV7-9 and TRBJ2-7. CDR3 size: 14 residues. CDR1 and CDR2 from the germline V gene are SEHNR and FQNEAQ (reference sequence). CDR3 sequence reads: CASSAAGPIYEQYF.

V gene TRBV6-6 combines with J gene TRBJ2-5; TCRdb returns TRBD1, unconfirmable since there is no DNA. The CDR3 is 11 amino acids. CDR1 MNHNY and CDR2 SVGAGI come from the germline V gene (reference sequence). This CDR3 is CAGGLGETQYF.

This chain's CDR3 is CASSMGPEGTEAFF. This sequence joins TRBV19 and TRBJ1-1. Germline assignment: CDR1 LNHDA and CDR2 SQIVND (reference sequence). The CDR3 sequence is 14 residues long. The variable domain in full, with the rest retrieved from reference TRBV19 and TRBJ1-1, is DGGITQSPKYLFRKEGQNVTLSCEQNLNHDAMYWYRQDPGQGLRLIYYSQIVNDFQKGDIAEGYSVSREKKESFPLTVTSAQKNPTAFYLCASSMGPEGTEAFFGQGTRLTVV.

The CDR3: CASGLGGGYEQYF. The J gene is TRBJ2-7, the V gene TRBV9; the TRBD2 assignment by TCRdb is unverifiable without DNA. This CDR3 contains 13 residues. CDR1 is SGDLS, CDR2 YYNGEE, per germline. The whole variable domain, remainder taken from reference TRBV9 and TRBJ2-7, is DSGVTQTPKHLITATGQRVTLRCSPRSGDLSVYWYQQSLDQGLQFLIQYYNGEERAKGNILERFSAQQFPDLHSELNLSSLELGDSALYFCASGLGGGYEQYFGPGTRLTVT.

The chain carries TRBV23-1 and TRBJ2-3; the D call of TRBD2 rests on TCRdb alone, since no DNA is present to check it. TRBV23-1 is given ORF status, its function remaining uncertain. The CDR3 is made up of 18 amino acids. The chain's CDR3 is CASRATPGKREAADTQYF.

The chain employs TRBV11-2 and TRBJ2-1; TCRdb's D gene call, TRBD1, goes unchecked for lack of DNA. CDR1 is SGHAT, CDR2 FQNNGV, per germline. This CDR3 is built from 17 residues. CDR3 in amino acids: CASSLHVDEDWDNEQFF.

The chain joins TRBV13 to TRBJ2-7; the D gene TCRdb calls, TRBD1, cannot be checked with no DNA. This CDR3 spans 13 amino acids. Germline V lookup: CDR1 PRHDT, CDR2 FYEKMQ (reference sequence). CDR3: CASSPAGWGEQYF. The variable domain in full, with the rest retrieved from reference TRBV13 and TRBJ2-7, is AAGVIQSPRHLIKEKRETATLKCYPIPRHDTVYWYQQGPGQDPQFLISFYEKMQSDKGSIPDRFSAQQFSDYHSELNMSSLELGDSALYFCASSPAGWGEQYFGPGTRLTVT.